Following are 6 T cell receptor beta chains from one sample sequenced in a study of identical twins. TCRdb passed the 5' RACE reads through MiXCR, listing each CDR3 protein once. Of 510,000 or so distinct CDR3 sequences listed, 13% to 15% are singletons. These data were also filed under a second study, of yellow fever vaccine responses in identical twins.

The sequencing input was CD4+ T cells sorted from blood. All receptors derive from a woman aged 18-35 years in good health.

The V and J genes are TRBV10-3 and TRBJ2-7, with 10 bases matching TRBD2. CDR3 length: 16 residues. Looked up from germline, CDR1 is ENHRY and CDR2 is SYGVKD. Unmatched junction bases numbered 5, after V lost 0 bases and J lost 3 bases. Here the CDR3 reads CAISESDASGSYEQYF. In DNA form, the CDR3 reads TGTGCCATCAGTGAGTCCGATGCTAGCGGGAGCTACGAGCAGTACTTC.

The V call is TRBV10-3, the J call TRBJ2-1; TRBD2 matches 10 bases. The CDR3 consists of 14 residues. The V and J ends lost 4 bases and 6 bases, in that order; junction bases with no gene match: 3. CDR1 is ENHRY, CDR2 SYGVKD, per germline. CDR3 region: CAISGTSGFNEQFF. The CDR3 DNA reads TGTGCCATCAGTGGGACTAGCGGATTCAATGAGCAGTTCTTC.

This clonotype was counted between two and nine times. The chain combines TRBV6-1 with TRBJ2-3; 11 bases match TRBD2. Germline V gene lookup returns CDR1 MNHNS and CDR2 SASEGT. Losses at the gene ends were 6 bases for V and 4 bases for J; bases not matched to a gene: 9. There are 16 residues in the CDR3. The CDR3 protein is CASRRLAGSAADTQYF. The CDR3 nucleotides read TGTGCCAGCAGACGACTAGCGGGATCGGCGGCAGATACGCAGTATTTT.

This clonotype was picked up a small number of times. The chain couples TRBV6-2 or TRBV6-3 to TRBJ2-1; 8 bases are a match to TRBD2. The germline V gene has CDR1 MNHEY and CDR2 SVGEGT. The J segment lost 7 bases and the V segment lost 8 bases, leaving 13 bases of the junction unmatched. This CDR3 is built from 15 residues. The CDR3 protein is CASADLAGLRNEQFF. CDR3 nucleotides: TGTGCCAGCGCTGACCTAGCGGGTCTTCGTAATGAGCAGTTCTTC.

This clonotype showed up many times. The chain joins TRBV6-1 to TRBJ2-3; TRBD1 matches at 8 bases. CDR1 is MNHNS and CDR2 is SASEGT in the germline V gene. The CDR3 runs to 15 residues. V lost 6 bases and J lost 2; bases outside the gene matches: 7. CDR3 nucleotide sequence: TGTGCCAGCAGCCGGACAGGGAGTAACACAGATACGCAGTATTTT. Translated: CASSRTGSNTDTQYF.

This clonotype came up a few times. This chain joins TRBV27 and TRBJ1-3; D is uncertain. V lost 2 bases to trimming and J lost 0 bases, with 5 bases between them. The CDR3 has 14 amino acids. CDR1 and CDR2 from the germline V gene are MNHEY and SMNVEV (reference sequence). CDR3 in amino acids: CASSLRFSGNTIYF. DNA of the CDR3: TGTGCCAGCAGTTTAAGGTTCTCTGGAAACACCATATATTTT.